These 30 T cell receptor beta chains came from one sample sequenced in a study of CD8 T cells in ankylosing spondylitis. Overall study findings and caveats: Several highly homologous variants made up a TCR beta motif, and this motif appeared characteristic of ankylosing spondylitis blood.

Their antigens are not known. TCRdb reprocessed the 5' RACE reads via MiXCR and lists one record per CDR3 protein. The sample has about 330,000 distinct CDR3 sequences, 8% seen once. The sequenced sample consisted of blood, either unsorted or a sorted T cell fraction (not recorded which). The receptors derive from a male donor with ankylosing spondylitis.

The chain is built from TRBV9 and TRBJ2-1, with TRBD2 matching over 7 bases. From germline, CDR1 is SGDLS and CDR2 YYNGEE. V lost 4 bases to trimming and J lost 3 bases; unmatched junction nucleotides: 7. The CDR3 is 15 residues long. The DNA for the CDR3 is TGTGCCAGCAGCCTAGGGGACTACAGCTACAATGAGCAGTTCTTC. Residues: CASSLGDYSYNEQFF.

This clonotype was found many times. CDR3 nucleotides: TGTGCCAGCAGCCAGTTTACGGCGTCCAACTTTAACAATGAGCAGTTCTTC. Translation: CASSQFTASNFNNEQFF. The chain combines TRBV7-2 with TRBJ2-1; D unresolved. CDR3 length equals 17 residues. The germline CDR1 and CDR2 sequences are SGHTA and FQGNSA. Trimming removed 5 bases from V and 5 bases from J, with 22 bases in between.

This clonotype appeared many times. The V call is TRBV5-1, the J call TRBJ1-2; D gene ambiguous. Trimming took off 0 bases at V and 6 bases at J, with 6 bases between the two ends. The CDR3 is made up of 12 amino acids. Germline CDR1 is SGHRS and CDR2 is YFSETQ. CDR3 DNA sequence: TGCGCCAGCAGCTTGGAGGCCCATGGCTACACCTTC. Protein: CASSLEAHGYTF.

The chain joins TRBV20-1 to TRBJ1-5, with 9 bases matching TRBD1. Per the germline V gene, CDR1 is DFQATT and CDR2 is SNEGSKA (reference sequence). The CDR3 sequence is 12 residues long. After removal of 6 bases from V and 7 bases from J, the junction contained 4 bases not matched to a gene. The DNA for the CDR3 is TGCAGTGCCTTGGACAGGGGACAGCCCCAGCATTTT. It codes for CSALDRGQPQHF.

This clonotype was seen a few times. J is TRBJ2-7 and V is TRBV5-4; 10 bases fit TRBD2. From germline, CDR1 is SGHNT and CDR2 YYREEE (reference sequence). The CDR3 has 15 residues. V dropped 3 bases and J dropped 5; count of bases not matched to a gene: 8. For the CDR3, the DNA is TGTGCCAGCAGCTGGGCTAGCGGGAGTACGGACGAGCAGTACTTC. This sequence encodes CASSWASGSTDEQYF.

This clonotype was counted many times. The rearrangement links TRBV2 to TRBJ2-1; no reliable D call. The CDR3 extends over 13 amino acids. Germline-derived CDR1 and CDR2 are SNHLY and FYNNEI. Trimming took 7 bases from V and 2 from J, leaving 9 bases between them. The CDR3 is CASTTGAYNEQFF. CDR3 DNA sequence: TGTGCCAGCACAACGGGTGCCTACAATGAGCAGTTCTTC. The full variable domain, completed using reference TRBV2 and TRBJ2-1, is EPEVTQTPSHQVTQMGQEVILRCVPISNHLYFYWYRQILGQKVEFLVSFYNNEISEKSEIFDDQFSVERPDGSNFTLKIRSTKLEDSAMYFCASTTGAYNEQFFGPGTRLTVL.

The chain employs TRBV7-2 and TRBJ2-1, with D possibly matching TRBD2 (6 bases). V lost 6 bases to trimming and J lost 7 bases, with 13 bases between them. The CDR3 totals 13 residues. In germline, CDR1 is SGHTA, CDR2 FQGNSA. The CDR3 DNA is TGTGCCAGCAGAGTAGCGGCAGGTAATGAGCAGTTCTTC. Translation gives CASRVAAGNEQFF.

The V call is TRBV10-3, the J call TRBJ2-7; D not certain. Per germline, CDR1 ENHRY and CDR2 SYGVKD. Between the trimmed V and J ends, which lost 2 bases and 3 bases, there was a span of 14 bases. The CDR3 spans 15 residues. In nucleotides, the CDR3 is TGTGCCATCAGTGAGGGAAACTCAGACCTCTACGAGCAGTACTTC. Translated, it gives CAISEGNSDLYEQYF.

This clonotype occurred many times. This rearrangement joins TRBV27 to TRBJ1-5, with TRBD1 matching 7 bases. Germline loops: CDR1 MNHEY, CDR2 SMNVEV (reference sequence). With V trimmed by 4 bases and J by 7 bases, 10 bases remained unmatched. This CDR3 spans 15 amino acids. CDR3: CASSSGRRGMQPQHF. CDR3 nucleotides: TGTGCCAGCAGTTCGGGACGCAGGGGGATGCAGCCCCAGCATTTT.

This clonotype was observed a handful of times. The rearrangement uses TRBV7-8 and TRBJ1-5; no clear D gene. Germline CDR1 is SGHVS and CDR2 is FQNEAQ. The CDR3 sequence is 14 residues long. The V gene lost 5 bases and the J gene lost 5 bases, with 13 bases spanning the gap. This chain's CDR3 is CASSAFGPDQPQHF. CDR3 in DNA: TGTGCCAGCAGCGCCTTCGGGCCCGATCAGCCCCAGCATTTT.

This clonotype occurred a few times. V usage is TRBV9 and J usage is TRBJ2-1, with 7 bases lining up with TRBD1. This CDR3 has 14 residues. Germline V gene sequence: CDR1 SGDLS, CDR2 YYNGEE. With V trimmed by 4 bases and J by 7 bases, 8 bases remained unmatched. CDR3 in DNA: TGTGCCAGCAGCTCGAGGGGGCCGGGGAATGAGCAGTTCTTC. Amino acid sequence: CASSSRGPGNEQFF.

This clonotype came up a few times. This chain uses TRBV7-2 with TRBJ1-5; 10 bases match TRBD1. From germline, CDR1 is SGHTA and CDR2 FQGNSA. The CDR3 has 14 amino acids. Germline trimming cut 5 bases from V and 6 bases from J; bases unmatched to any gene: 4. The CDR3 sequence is CASSVRQGAQPQHF. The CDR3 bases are TGTGCCAGCAGCGTCCGACAGGGGGCTCAGCCCCAGCATTTT.

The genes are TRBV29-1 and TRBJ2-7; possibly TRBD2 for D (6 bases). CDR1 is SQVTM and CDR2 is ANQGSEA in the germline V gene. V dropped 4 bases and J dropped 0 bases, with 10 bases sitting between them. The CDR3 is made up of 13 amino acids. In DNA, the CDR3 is TGCAGCGTTGGTAGCGGAAGCTCCTACGAGCAGTACTTC. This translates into CSVGSGSSYEQYF.

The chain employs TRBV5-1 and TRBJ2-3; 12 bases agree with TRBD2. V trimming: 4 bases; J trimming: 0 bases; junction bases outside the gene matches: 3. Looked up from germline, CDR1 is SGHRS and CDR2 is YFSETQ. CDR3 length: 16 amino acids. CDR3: CASSKGTSGSTDTQYF. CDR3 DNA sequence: TGCGCCAGCAGCAAGGGGACTAGCGGGAGCACAGATACGCAGTATTTT.

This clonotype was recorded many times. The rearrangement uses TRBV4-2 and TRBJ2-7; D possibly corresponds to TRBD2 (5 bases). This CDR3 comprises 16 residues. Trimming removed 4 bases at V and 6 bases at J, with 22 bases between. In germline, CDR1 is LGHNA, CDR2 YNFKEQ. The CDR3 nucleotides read TGTGCCAGCAGCCGAGCAAACCCGGGGATGCTAGGCGAGCAGTACTTC. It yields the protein CASSRANPGMLGEQYF.

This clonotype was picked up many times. The CDR3 DNA follows: TGTGCCAGCAGCCAAGGTGACAGCCTGGGCTACACCTTC. Amino acids: CASSQGDSLGYTF. The rearrangement links TRBV3-1 to TRBJ1-2; D may be TRBD1 (5 bases). V shed 1 base and J shed 8 bases, with 11 bases lying between them. In germline, CDR1 is LGHDT, CDR2 YNNKEL (reference sequence). The length of the CDR3 is 13 residues.

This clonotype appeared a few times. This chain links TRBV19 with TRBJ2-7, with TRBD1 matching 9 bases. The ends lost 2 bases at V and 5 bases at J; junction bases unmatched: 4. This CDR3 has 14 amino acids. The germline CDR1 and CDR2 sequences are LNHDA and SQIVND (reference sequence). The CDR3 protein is CASSIRTGAHEQYF. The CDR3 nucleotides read TGTGCCAGTAGTATACGGACAGGGGCACACGAGCAGTACTTC.

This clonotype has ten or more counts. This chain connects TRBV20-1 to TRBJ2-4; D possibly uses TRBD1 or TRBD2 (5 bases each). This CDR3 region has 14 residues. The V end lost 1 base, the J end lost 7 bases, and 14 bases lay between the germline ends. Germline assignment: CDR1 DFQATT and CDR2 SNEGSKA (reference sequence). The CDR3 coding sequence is TGCAGTGCTAGAGGGGGAGCACAGGTGAACATTCAGTACTTC. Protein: CSARGGAQVNIQYF.

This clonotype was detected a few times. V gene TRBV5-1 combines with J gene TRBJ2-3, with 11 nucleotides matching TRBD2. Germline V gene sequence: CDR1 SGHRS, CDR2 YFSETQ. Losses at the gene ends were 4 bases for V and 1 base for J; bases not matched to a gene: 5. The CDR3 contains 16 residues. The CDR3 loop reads CASSTLAGVGTDTQYF. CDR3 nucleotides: TGCGCCAGCAGCACACTAGCGGGAGTGGGCACAGATACGCAGTATTTT.

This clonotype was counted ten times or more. DNA of the CDR3: TGTGCCAGCAGTCACAGCGGGAGAGCGGGGGGTTACCAAGAGACCCAGTACTTC. Translation gives CASSHSGRAGGYQETQYF. The chain has TRBV28 and TRBJ2-5; 9 nucleotides match TRBD2. Losses at the gene ends were 5 bases for V and 0 bases for J; bases not matched to a gene: 13. CDR1 and CDR2 (germline): MDHEN, SYDVKM. This CDR3 spans 18 amino acids.

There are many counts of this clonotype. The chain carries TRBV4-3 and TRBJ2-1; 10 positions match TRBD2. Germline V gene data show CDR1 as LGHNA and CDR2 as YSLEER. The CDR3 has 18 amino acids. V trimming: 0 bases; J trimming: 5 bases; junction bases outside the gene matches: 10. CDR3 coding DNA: TGCGCCAGCAGCCAAGACCCCCCGCGGCTAGCGGGAGACAATGAGCAGTTCTTC. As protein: CASSQDPPRLAGDNEQFF.

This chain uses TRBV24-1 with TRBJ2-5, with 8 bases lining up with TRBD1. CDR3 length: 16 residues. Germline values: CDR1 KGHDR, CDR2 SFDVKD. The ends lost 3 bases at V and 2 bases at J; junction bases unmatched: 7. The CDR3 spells CATSDTQGAGQETQYF. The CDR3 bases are TGTGCCACCAGTGATACGCAGGGGGCAGGGCAAGAGACCCAGTACTTC.

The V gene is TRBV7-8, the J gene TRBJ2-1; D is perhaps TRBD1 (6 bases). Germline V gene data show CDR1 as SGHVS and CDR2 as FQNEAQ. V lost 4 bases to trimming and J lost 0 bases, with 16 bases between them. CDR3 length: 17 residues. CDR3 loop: CASSYSTGQSSYNEQFF. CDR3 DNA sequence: TGTGCCAGCAGCTATTCGACAGGCCAGAGCTCCTACAATGAGCAGTTCTTC. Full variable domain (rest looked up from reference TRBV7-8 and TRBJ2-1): GAGVSQSPRYKVAKRGQDVALRCDPISGHVSLFWYQQALGQGPEFLTYFQNEAQLDKSGLPSDRFFAERPEGSVSTLKIQRTQQEDSAVYLCASSYSTGQSSYNEQFFGPGTRLTVL.

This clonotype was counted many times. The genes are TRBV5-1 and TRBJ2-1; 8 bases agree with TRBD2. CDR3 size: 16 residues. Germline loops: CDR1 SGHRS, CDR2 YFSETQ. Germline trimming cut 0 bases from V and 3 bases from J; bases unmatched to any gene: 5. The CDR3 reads CASSLVGLEGYNEQFF. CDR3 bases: TGCGCCAGCAGCTTGGTGGGACTAGAGGGCTACAATGAGCAGTTCTTC.

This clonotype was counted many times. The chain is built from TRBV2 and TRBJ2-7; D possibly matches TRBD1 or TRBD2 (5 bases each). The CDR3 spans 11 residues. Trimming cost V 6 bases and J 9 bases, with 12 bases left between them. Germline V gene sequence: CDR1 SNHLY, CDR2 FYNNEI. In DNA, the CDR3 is TGTGCCAGCAGCGCAGGGAGCGTGCAGTACTTC. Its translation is CASSAGSVQYF. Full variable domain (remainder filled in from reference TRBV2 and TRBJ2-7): EPEVTQTPSHQVTQMGQEVILRCVPISNHLYFYWYRQILGQKVEFLVSFYNNEISEKSEIFDDQFSVERPDGSNFTLKIRSTKLEDSAMYFCASSAGSVQYFGPGTRLTVT.

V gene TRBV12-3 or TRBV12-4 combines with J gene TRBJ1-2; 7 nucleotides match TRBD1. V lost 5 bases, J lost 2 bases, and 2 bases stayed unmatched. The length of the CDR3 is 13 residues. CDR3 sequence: CASSTTGNYGYTF. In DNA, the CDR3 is TGTGCCAGCAGTACGACAGGGAACTATGGCTACACCTTC.

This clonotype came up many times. CDR3 in DNA: TGCGCCCGAGGTCGTCTAGCACTTCATTACTTC. It specifies CARGRLALHYF. The rearrangement joins TRBV10-1 to TRBJ2-5, with D tentatively TRBD2 (5 bases). The germline gives CDR1 WNHNN, CDR2 SYGVQD (reference sequence). CDR3 size: 11 residues. Between the trimmed V and J ends, which lost 11 bases and 14 bases, there was a span of 21 bases.

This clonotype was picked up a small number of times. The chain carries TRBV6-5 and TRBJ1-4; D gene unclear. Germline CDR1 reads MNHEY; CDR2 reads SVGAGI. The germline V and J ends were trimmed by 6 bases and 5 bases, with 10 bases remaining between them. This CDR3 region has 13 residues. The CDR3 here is CASRLRANEKLFF. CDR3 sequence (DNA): TGTGCCAGCAGGTTACGAGCAAATGAAAAACTGTTTTTT.

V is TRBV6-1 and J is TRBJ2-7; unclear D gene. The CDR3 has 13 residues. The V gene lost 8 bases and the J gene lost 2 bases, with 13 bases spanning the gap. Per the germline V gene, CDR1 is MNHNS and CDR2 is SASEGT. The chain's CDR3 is CASGLYPTYEQYF. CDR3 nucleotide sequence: TGTGCCAGCGGTCTGTACCCGACCTACGAGCAGTACTTC.

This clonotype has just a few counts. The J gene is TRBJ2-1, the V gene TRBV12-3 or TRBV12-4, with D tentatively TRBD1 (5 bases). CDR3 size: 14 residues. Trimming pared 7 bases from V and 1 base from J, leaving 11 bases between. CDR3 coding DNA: TGTGCCAGCAACCACCCAGGGTCCTACAATGAGCAGTTCTTC. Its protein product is CASNHPGSYNEQFF.